The 20 T cell receptor beta chains listed next were all sequenced from one sample in a study of CD8 T cells in ankylosing spondylitis. Whole-study results and caveats: Apparently characteristic of ankylosing spondylitis blood was a TCR beta motif (under ten highly homologous variants).

Their antigens are not known. TCRdb fed the 5' RACE reads into MiXCR, producing one record per CDR3 protein. The sample contains around 490,000 distinct CDR3 sequences, 5.3% of which appear only once. Sequenced: blood, either unsorted or a sorted T cell fraction (not recorded which). The receptor set was obtained from a male donor with ankylosing spondylitis.

In this sample, this clonotype turned up many times. The chain carries TRBV10-3 and TRBJ2-3; unclear D gene. V was clipped by 8 bases and J by 2 bases, with 11 bases between them. The length of the CDR3 is 13 residues. Germline CDR1 ENHRY, CDR2 SYGVKD. The chain's CDR3 is CAISSSSTDTQYF. The CDR3 coding sequence is TGTGCCATCTCATCTTCCTCCACAGATACGCAGTATTTT.

This clonotype was detected a few times. The CDR3 protein is CASSFQATGEQYF. CDR3 DNA: TGTGCCAGCAGTTTCCAGGCTACTGGGGAGCAGTACTTC. This chain uses TRBV12-3 or TRBV12-4 with TRBJ2-7; D is uncertain. Trimming stripped 3 bases from V and 7 bases from J, with 13 bases between. This CDR3 spans 13 amino acids.

This clonotype was counted ten times or more. The genes are TRBV20-1 and TRBJ2-7; 7 bases are a match to TRBD2. Germline V lookup: CDR1 DFQATT, CDR2 SNEGSKA (reference sequence). The junction had 13 bases not matched to a gene; V was cut back by 0 bases and J by 2 bases. The CDR3 has 17 residues. CDR3 in DNA: TGCAGTGCTAGAGATCTCGGAAGCGGGAAGAAAGCCTACGAGCAGTACTTC. This encodes CSARDLGSGKKAYEQYF.

This clonotype has only a few counts. This chain connects TRBV5-1 to TRBJ1-5; D might be TRBD1 (5 bases). The germline V gene encodes CDR1 SGHRS and CDR2 YFSETQ. V was shortened by 2 bases and J by 9 bases, with 12 bases between the two germline ends. The CDR3 runs 13 residues. CDR3 sequence reads: CASSLEGARPQHF. The DNA of the CDR3 is TGCGCCAGCAGCTTAGAAGGGGCGAGGCCCCAGCATTTT.

The sample holds many counts of this clonotype. V is TRBV4-3 and J is TRBJ2-3; TRBD2 is a possible D gene (5 bases). Trimming left V 4 bases short and J 3 bases short, with 8 bases between. CDR3 size: 13 residues. Germline CDR1 LGHNA, CDR2 YSLEER. Written as DNA, the CDR3 is TGCGCCAGCAGCCTCGGACTTACAGATACGCAGTATTTT. It translates to CASSLGLTDTQYF.

This clonotype has a count of ten or more. For the CDR3, the DNA is TGTGCCAGCAGCTTATCCGCGTCTGGGGCCAACGTCCTGACTTTC. Amino acids: CASSLSASGANVLTF. This chain uses TRBV7-9 with TRBJ2-6; D uncertain. The CDR3 is made up of 15 amino acids. The germline gives CDR1 SEHNR, CDR2 FQNEAQ (reference sequence). Trimming left V 2 bases short and J 1 base short, with 6 bases between.

This rearrangement joins TRBV29-1 to TRBJ2-1; perhaps TRBD2 as D (6 bases). CDR1 and CDR2 from the germline V gene are SQVTM and ANQGSEA. The CDR3 loop spans 13 amino acids. Trimming stripped 7 bases from V and 4 bases from J, with 14 bases between. CDR3 in DNA: TGCAGCGCCCGCTGGGGGACTTACAATGAGCAGTTCTTC. Amino acid sequence: CSARWGTYNEQFF.

This clonotype was detected many times. The V and J genes are TRBV7-2 and TRBJ1-1, with unresolved D. The V and J ends lost 3 bases and 5 bases respectively, with 10 bases between them. Germline CDR1 is SGHTA and CDR2 is FQGNSA. This CDR3 has 13 amino acids. The CDR3 region is CASSFGYGTEAFF. In nucleotides, the CDR3 is TGTGCCAGCAGCTTCGGATACGGAACTGAAGCTTTCTTT.

This clonotype was counted many times. The V gene is TRBV6-1, the J gene TRBJ2-7, with D tentatively TRBD2 (6 bases). Trimming removed 7 bases at V and 6 bases at J, with 19 bases between. The length of the CDR3 is 14 residues. CDR1 is MNHNS and CDR2 is SASEGT in the germline V gene. CDR3: CASTIGTLLGEQYF. CDR3 bases: TGTGCCAGCACAATAGGGACTTTACTAGGCGAGCAGTACTTC.

This clonotype was found many times. The chain links TRBV20-1 to TRBJ1-5; D ambiguous. Germline V gives CDR1 DFQATT, CDR2 SNEGSKA (reference sequence). V lost 0 bases and J lost 7, with 13 bases in between. The CDR3 runs to 14 residues. In DNA form, the CDR3 reads TGCAGTGCTAGAGATCGGTCCGGCGGCCAGCCCCAGCATTTT. Its protein is CSARDRSGGQPQHF.

Ten or more counts support this clonotype. The chain carries TRBV7-2 and TRBJ1-1, with D unresolved. V dropped 5 bases and J dropped 4 bases, with 17 bases sitting between them. Germline CDR1 is SGHTA and CDR2 is FQGNSA. This CDR3 comprises 15 residues. CDR3: CASSIYWGGLTEAFF. In DNA form, the CDR3 reads TGTGCCAGCAGCATATATTGGGGTGGGCTCACTGAAGCTTTCTTT.

This clonotype was seen repeatedly, ten times or more. The chain joins TRBV10-3 to TRBJ1-4, with TRBD1 matching over 8 bases. The CDR3 is 13 residues long. V shed 9 bases and J 3 bases; nucleotides not matched to a gene: 3. Germline V gives CDR1 ENHRY, CDR2 SYGVKD. The CDR3 nucleotides read TGTGCCATTCAGGGGGCTCCTAATGAAAAACTGTTTTTT. Amino acids: CAIQGAPNEKLFF.

The V gene is TRBV6-1, the J gene TRBJ2-1, with 7 bases aligning to TRBD2. This CDR3 spans 15 amino acids. The V gene end was trimmed by 1 base and the J gene end by 9 bases; junction bases not matched to a gene: 9. Germline lookup yields CDR1 MNHNS and CDR2 SASEGT. CDR3 amino acids: CASSEVRGRIGEQFF. DNA for the CDR3: TGTGCCAGCAGTGAAGTTCGCGGGAGAATCGGTGAGCAGTTCTTC.

This clonotype was detected ten times or more. V and J are TRBV5-1 and TRBJ1-2, with D hard to call. The CDR3 contains 16 residues. Germline values: CDR1 SGHRS, CDR2 YFSETQ. The V and J ends lost 0 bases and 4 bases respectively, with 16 bases between them. The CDR3 DNA sequence: TGCGCCAGCAGCTTGGCCGAATTGACCGAGATCTATGGCTACACCTTC. This encodes CASSLAELTEIYGYTF. Supplemented by reference TRBV5-1 and TRBJ1-2, the full variable domain reads KAGVTQTPRYLIKTRGQQVTLSCSPISGHRSVSWYQQTPGQGLQFLFEYFSETQRNKGNFPGRFSGRQFSNSRSEMNVSTLELGDSALYLCASSLAELTEIYGYTFGSGTRLTVV.

Many counts were recorded for this clonotype. The chain joins TRBV7-9 to TRBJ2-7; 7 positions match TRBD1. CDR1 and CDR2 (germline): SEHNR, FQNEAQ (reference sequence). This CDR3 spans 15 amino acids. V shed 5 bases, J shed 3 bases, and the junction held 10 bases outside the gene matches. CDR3 sequence reads: CASSVGGLTLYEQYF. The CDR3 region has the DNA TGTGCCAGCAGCGTAGGGGGCTTAACGCTCTACGAGCAGTACTTC.

This clonotype appeared many times. The rearrangement uses TRBV5-1 and TRBJ1-6; possible D gene TRBD1, 6 bases. Trimming took off 2 bases at V and 10 bases at J, with 16 bases between the two ends. The CDR3 runs to 15 residues. The germline V gene has CDR1 SGHRS and CDR2 YFSETQ. DNA for the CDR3: TGCGCCAGCAGCTTTTTACAGGGCAGCGACTCACCCCTCCACTTT. Residues: CASSFLQGSDSPLHF.

This clonotype was counted at least ten times. The chain employs TRBV25-1 and TRBJ1-4; no firm D call. Looked up from germline, CDR1 is MGHDK and CDR2 is SYGVNS. The germline V and J ends were trimmed by 2 bases and 8 bases, with 9 bases remaining between them. The CDR3 contains 13 residues. The CDR3 DNA follows: TGTGCCAGCAGTGAAGTAGCTGGGGAAAAACTGTTTTTT. This gives the protein CASSEVAGEKLFF.

This clonotype was seen ten or more times. The chain employs TRBV7-2 and TRBJ1-2; D is undetermined. Germline CDR1 and CDR2: SGHTA and FQGNSA. This CDR3 is built from 13 residues. V lost 3 bases to trimming and J lost 4 bases, with 9 bases between them. The CDR3 nucleotides are TGTGCCAGCAGCTTGGACCAGGTCTATGGCTACACCTTC. The encoded protein is CASSLDQVYGYTF.

In this sample, this clonotype turned up many times. The chain uses TRBV25-1 and TRBJ2-1, with 8 bases lining up with TRBD2. V trimming: 3 bases; J trimming: 6 bases; junction bases outside the gene matches: 7. The germline CDR1 and CDR2 sequences are MGHDK and SYGVNS. The CDR3 has 15 residues. CDR3 nucleotide sequence: TGTGCCAGCAGTGACCCGGGGGGGGCCCTCAATGAGCAGTTCTTC. As protein: CASSDPGGALNEQFF.

This clonotype was seen ten or more times. This chain links TRBV5-1 with TRBJ2-7, with 7 positions matching TRBD1. V dropped 4 bases and J dropped 5; count of bases not matched to a gene: 6. This CDR3 comprises 13 residues. Germline assignment: CDR1 SGHRS and CDR2 YFSETQ. The CDR3: CASSGDRVHEQYF. The CDR3 DNA sequence: TGCGCCAGCAGCGGAGACAGGGTCCACGAGCAGTACTTC.